These 21 T cell receptor beta chains came from one sample sequenced in a study of blood T cell repertoires in COVID-19. Assay used: immunoSEQ multiplex PCR; TCRdb lists only in-frame clones, some missing. The data hold about 6,300 clones, with 88% observed a single time. The sequenced sample was peripheral blood. The receptors derive from a human donor in a cohort sampled during active COVID-19.

The rearrangement links TRBV9 to TRBJ1-2; D remains ambiguous. V shed 0 bases and J shed 0 bases, with 9 bases lying between them. Germline lookup yields CDR1 SGDLS and CDR2 YYNGEE. There are 15 residues in the CDR3. CDR3 sequence reads: CASSVEPGANYGYTF. The CDR3 region has the DNA TGTGCCAGCAGCGTAGAGCCGGGAGCTAACTATGGCTACACCTTC.

The V gene is TRBV6-1, the J gene TRBJ1-2; 10 positions match TRBD1. Looked up from germline, CDR1 is MNHNS and CDR2 is SASEGT. The CDR3 totals 15 residues. The trim removed 2 bases at V and 8 bases at J, leaving 8 bases unmatched. CDR3 sequence reads: CASSERTGGREGYTF. CDR3 in DNA: TGTGCCAGCAGTGAAAGGACAGGGGGTCGTGAGGGCTACACCTTC.

The chain combines TRBV18 with TRBJ2-4; perhaps TRBD2 as D (6 bases). The CDR3 contains 16 residues. V was trimmed by 4 bases and J by 3 bases, leaving 16 bases between them. CDR1 is KGHSH, CDR2 LQKENI, per germline. The CDR3 DNA reads as TGTGCCAGCTCACAGTCCGGGGGATCAAACAAAAACATTCAGTACTTC. It codes for CASSQSGGSNKNIQYF.

This clone appeared a single time. J is TRBJ1-2 and V is TRBV7-9; D unresolved. Germline CDR1 is SEHNR and CDR2 is FQNEAQ (reference sequence). The germline V and J ends were trimmed by 1 base and 8 bases, with 11 bases remaining between them. The CDR3 has 13 residues. CDR3 in DNA: TGTGCCAGCAGCTTAGGGGTTGGGAGCGGCTACACCTTC. Translation: CASSLGVGSGYTF.

The V call is TRBV11-3, the J call TRBJ2-7; 11 bases align to TRBD1. The CDR3 sequence is 15 residues long. The germline gives CDR1 SGHNT, CDR2 YENEEA. V shed 3 bases and J 5 bases; nucleotides not matched to a gene: 6. This CDR3 is CASSFSGTGGNEQYF. CDR3 nucleotides: TGTGCCAGCAGCTTTTCAGGGACAGGGGGGAACGAGCAGTACTTC.

The rearrangement links TRBV11-2 to TRBJ1-6; D call uncertain. This CDR3 has 11 amino acids. Trimming left V 6 bases short and J 8 bases short, with 5 bases between. Germline V CDR1 and CDR2: SGHAT, FQNNGV. The CDR3 nucleotides read TGTGCCAGCAGTCAGTATTCACCCCTCCACTTT. Its protein product is CASSQYSPLHF.

This chain links TRBV5-8 with TRBJ2-7, with 11 bases lining up with TRBD1. J gave up 3 bases and V 0 bases, and 2 bases lay outside the gene matches. The length of the CDR3 is 15 residues. Germline CDR1 is SGHTS and CDR2 is YDEGEE. In nucleotides, the CDR3 is TGTGCCAGCAGCTTGGGGACAGGGGGCCTCTACGAGCAGTACTTC. This codes for CASSLGTGGLYEQYF.

This clone was counted once. The chain recombines TRBV3-1 (or the pseudogene TRBV3-2) with TRBJ2-5, with TRBD2 matching 8 bases. The ends lost 4 bases at V and 7 bases at J; junction bases unmatched: 8. This CDR3 contains 14 residues. Germline lookup yields CDR1 LGHDT and CDR2 YNNKEL (reference sequence). The CDR3 DNA reads TGTGCCAGCAGCCCGGCGGGGGGCCGAGGGACCCAGTACTTC. Residues: CASSPAGGRGTQYF.

The chain carries TRBV29-1 and TRBJ2-7, with TRBD1 identical over 7 bases. Germline loops: CDR1 SQVTM, CDR2 ANQGSEA. This CDR3 spans 14 amino acids. Unmatched junction bases numbered 6, after V lost 4 bases and J lost 0 bases. Here the CDR3 reads CSVAWGQNSYEQYF. The CDR3 nucleotides are TGCAGCGTTGCGTGGGGACAGAACTCCTACGAGCAGTACTTC.

The chain employs TRBV5-4 and TRBJ2-3, with 7 bases identical to TRBD1. V lost 4 bases to trimming and J lost 1 base; unmatched junction nucleotides: 6. In germline, CDR1 is SGHNT, CDR2 YYREEE (reference sequence). The CDR3 length is 15 residues. In nucleotides, the CDR3 is TGTGCCAGCAGCCCAGGTGACAGGGGCACAGATACGCAGTATTTT. This codes for CASSPGDRGTDTQYF.

This sequence joins TRBV19 and TRBJ1-5; 7 bases map to TRBD1. Germline V CDR1 and CDR2: LNHDA, SQIVND (reference sequence). The CDR3 loop spans 14 amino acids. The V segment lost 4 bases and the J segment 2 bases; nucleotides outside the gene matches: 2. This chain's CDR3 is CASSNQGGNQPQHF. The CDR3 nucleotides are TGTGCCAGTAGTAATCAGGGGGGCAATCAGCCCCAGCATTTT.

This clone was detected only a few times. This chain joins TRBV5-1 and TRBJ2-7, with 8 nucleotides matching TRBD1. The CDR3 runs 13 residues. Germline V gene sequence: CDR1 SGHRS, CDR2 YFSETQ. Unmatched junction bases numbered 2, after V lost 3 bases and J lost 3 bases. The CDR3 bases are TGCGCCAGCAGCTACGGACAGGGCTACGAGCAGTACTTC. This codes for CASSYGQGYEQYF. Full variable domain (outside the CDR3, taken from reference TRBV5-1 and TRBJ2-7): KAGVTQTPRYLIKTRGQQVTLSCSPISGHRSVSWYQQTPGQGLQFLFEYFSETQRNKGNFPGRFSGRQFSNSRSEMNVSTLELGDSALYLCASSYGQGYEQYFGPGTRLTVT.

The chain combines TRBV24-1 with TRBJ2-1; perhaps TRBD2 as D (5 bases). The V and J ends lost 7 bases and 10 bases respectively, with 16 bases between them. The CDR3 is 13 amino acids. The germline CDR1 and CDR2 sequences are KGHDR and SFDVKD. CDR3 in DNA: TGTGCCACCAGCCTTCCGGCTAGCAGGGAGCAGTTCTTC. Translation gives CATSLPASREQFF.

The V gene is TRBV11-2, the J gene TRBJ2-7, with D possibly being TRBD2 (6 bases). The CDR3 is 18 amino acids. Germline V CDR1 and CDR2: SGHAT, FQNNGV. V lost 1 base and J 1 base, leaving 20 bases between the germline ends. CDR3 in DNA: TGTGCCAGCAGCTTAGCGGTTTACCCGGCGGGACTGTCCTACGAGCAGTACTTC. It is translated as CASSLAVYPAGLSYEQYF.

The chain uses TRBV4-1 and TRBJ2-1; TRBD2 agrees at 10 bases. Germline trimming cut 4 bases from V and 8 bases from J; bases unmatched to any gene: 14. CDR1 is MGHRA and CDR2 is YSYEKL in the germline V gene. The CDR3 is 17 residues long. The CDR3, as DNA: TGCGCCAGCAGCCCTTTATACCTAGCGGGAGTTTTGGATGAGCAGTTCTTC. It is translated as CASSPLYLAGVLDEQFF.

J is TRBJ2-7 and V is TRBV5-1; 7 nucleotides line up with TRBD1. CDR3 length: 14 residues. CDR1 is SGHRS and CDR2 is YFSETQ in the germline V gene. J lost 0 bases, V lost 0 bases, and 0 bases had no gene match. The CDR3: CASSLEGASYEQYF. CDR3 DNA: TGCGCCAGCAGCTTGGAGGGGGCCTCCTACGAGCAGTACTTC.

The chain uses TRBV6-5 and TRBJ1-3, with 7 nucleotides matching TRBD1. V gave up 7 bases and J gave up 1 base; unmatched junction bases: 7. Germline V lookup: CDR1 MNHEY, CDR2 SVGAGI. The CDR3 has 15 amino acids. CDR3 coding DNA: TGTGCCAGCAAAGCGACAGGGAAGTCTGGAAACACCATATATTTT. Its protein is CASKATGKSGNTIYF.

This sequence joins TRBV4-1 and TRBJ2-1, with D perhaps TRBD2 (5 bases). The germline V gene has CDR1 MGHRA and CDR2 YSYEKL. V lost 4 bases and J 0 bases, leaving 16 bases between the germline ends. The CDR3 runs to 17 residues. The DNA of the CDR3 is TGCGCCAGCAGCCCCCCCCAGAGGGCAACCTCCTACAATGAGCAGTTCTTC. Translated, it gives CASSPPQRATSYNEQFF.

This sequence joins TRBV27 and TRBJ2-1; D might be TRBD1 (6 bases). The V end lost 6 bases, the J end lost 5 bases, and 11 bases lay between the germline ends. Per the germline V gene, CDR1 is MNHEY and CDR2 is SMNVEV (reference sequence). The CDR3 is 13 amino acids. The CDR3 reads CASRGTSDNEQFF. The CDR3 nucleotides read TGTGCCAGCAGGGGGACATCCGACAATGAGCAGTTCTTC.

The rearrangement uses TRBV10-3 and TRBJ2-3; 9 positions agree with TRBD1. Germline V gene sequence: CDR1 ENHRY, CDR2 SYGVKD. CDR3 length: 17 amino acids. Trimming cost V 0 bases and J 7 bases; bases outside gene matches: 11. CDR3 in DNA: TGTGCCATCAGTGAGTCGCCGGTCACAGGGGGCAATTATACGCAGTATTTT. This codes for CAISESPVTGGNYTQYF.

The chain joins TRBV5-4 to TRBJ1-2, with 10 nucleotides matching TRBD1. The CDR3 totals 14 residues. Germline-derived CDR1 and CDR2 are SGHNT and YYREEE (reference sequence). After removal of 5 bases from V and 4 bases from J, the junction contained 5 bases not matched to a gene. The CDR3 region is CASRTGGAGYGYTF. DNA of the CDR3: TGTGCCAGCAGGACAGGGGGCGCAGGCTATGGCTACACCTTC.